This T cell receptor (beta chain) was obtained from a study of PD-1 blockade in classical Hodgkin lymphoma. For the study at large: Patients were treated with nivolumab at 3 mg/kg, and this was given intravenously every 2 weeks. Points from the study as a whole: After ASCT, patients who started nivolumab under 1 year later were excluded. No one has yet defined what causes the repertoire differences, which may be disease activity or prior therapy. Healthy donors reportedly exceeded newly diagnosed patients in baseline TCR diversity.

The CDR3 contains 14 residues. Germline V gene sequence: CDR1 ENHRY, CDR2 SYGVKD. V lost 6 bases, J lost 2 bases, and 14 bases lay in between. Brentuximab vedotin exposure varied, and every patient relapsed after autologous stem cell transplantation. The assay was immunoSEQ multiplex PCR, and TCRdb's table has in-frame clones only and misses some. The table includes around 27,000 clones, 82% detected once. Of note for this clone: Its antigen remains unidentified.

This chain connects TRBV10-3 to TRBJ2-7; D ambiguous. The starting material was peripheral blood mononuclear cells (PBMCs), obtained before the second cycle of nivolumab. This sequence was found in a human donor with classical Hodgkin lymphoma. CDR3 loop: CAIRSTPNTYEQYF. The CDR3 DNA reads as TGTGCCATCAGATCGACACCGAACACCTACGAGCAGTACTTC.